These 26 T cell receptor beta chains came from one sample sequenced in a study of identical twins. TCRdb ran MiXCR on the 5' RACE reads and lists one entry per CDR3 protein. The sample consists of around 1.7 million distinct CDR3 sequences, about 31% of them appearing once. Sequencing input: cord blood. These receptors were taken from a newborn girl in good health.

The CDR3 DNA follows: TGCGCCAGCTGCGCCGGGACAGGGTGGACTGAAGCTTTCTTT. This encodes CASCAGTGWTEAFF. The V and J genes are TRBV5-1 and TRBJ1-1; TRBD1 matches 9 bases. This CDR3 comprises 14 residues. Trimming cost V 7 bases and J 5 bases; bases outside gene matches: 9. Germline V gene data show CDR1 as SGHRS and CDR2 as YFSETQ.

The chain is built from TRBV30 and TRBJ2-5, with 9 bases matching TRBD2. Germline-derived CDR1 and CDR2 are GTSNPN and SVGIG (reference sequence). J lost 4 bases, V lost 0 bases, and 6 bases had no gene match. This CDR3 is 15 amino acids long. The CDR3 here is CAWSVGLATRETQYF. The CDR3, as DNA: TGTGCCTGGAGTGTTGGACTAGCGACAAGAGAGACCCAGTACTTC. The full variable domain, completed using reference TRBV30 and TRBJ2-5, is SQTIHQWPATLVQPVGSPLSLECTVEGTSNPNLYWYRQAAGRGLQLLFYSVGIGQISSEVPQNLSASRPQDRQFILSSKKLLLSDSGFYLCAWSVGLATRETQYFGPGTRLLVL.

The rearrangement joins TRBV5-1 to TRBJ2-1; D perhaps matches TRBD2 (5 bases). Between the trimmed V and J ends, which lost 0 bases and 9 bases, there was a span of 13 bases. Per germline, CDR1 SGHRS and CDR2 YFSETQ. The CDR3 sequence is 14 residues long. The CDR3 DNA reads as TGCGCCAGCAGCTTGGTAACTAGTGTGGGTGAGCAGTTCTTC. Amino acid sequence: CASSLVTSVGEQFF. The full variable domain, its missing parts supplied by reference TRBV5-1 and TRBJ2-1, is KAGVTQTPRYLIKTRGQQVTLSCSPISGHRSVSWYQQTPGQGLQFLFEYFSETQRNKGNFPGRFSGRQFSNSRSEMNVSTLELGDSALYLCASSLVTSVGEQFFGPGTRLTVL.

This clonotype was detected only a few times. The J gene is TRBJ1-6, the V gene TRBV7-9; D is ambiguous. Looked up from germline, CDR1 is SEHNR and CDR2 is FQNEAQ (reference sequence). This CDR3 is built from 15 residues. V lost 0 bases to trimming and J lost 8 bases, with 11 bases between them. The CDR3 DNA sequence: TGTGCCAGCAGCTTAGCCCCTTTTAATGATTCACCCCTCCACTTT. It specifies CASSLAPFNDSPLHF.

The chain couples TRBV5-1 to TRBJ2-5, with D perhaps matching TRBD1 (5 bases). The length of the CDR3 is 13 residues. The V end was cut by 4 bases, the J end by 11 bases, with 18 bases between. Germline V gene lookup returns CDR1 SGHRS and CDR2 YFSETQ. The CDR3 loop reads CASSPRQFNEQYF. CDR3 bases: TGCGCCAGCAGCCCCCGACAGTTCAATGAGCAGTACTTC. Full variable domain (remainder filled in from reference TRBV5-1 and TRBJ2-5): KAGVTQTPRYLIKTRGQQVTLSCSPISGHRSVSWYQQTPGQGLQFLFEYFSETQRNKGNFPGRFSGRQFSNSRSEMNVSTLELGDSALYLCASSPRQFNEQYFGPGTRLLVL.

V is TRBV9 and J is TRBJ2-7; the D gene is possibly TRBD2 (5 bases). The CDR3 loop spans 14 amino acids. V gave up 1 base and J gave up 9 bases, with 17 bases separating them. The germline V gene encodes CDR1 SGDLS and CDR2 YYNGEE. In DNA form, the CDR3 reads TGTGCCAGCAGCGTAACGCCGGGATACGAGGGGCAGTACTTC. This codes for CASSVTPGYEGQYF.

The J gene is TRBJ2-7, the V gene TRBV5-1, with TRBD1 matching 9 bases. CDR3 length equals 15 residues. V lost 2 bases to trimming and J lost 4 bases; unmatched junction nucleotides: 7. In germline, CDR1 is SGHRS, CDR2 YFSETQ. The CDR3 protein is CASSFSGQGLYEQYF. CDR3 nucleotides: TGCGCCAGCAGCTTTTCAGGACAGGGGTTGTACGAGCAGTACTTC. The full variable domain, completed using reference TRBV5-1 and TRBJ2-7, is KAGVTQTPRYLIKTRGQQVTLSCSPISGHRSVSWYQQTPGQGLQFLFEYFSETQRNKGNFPGRFSGRQFSNSRSEMNVSTLELGDSALYLCASSFSGQGLYEQYFGPGTRLTVT.

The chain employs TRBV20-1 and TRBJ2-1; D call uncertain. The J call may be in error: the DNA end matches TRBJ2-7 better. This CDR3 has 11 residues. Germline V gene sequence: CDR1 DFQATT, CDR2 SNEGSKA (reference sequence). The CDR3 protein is CSAPAYNEQYF. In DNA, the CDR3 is TGCAGTGCTCCCGCCTACAATGAGCAGTACTTC.

CDR3 amino acids: CASSAHRGGVYGYTF. In nucleotides, the CDR3 is TGTGCCAGCAGCGCGCACAGGGGGGGCGTCTATGGCTACACCTTC. The chain employs TRBV7-2 and TRBJ1-2; 8 nucleotides match TRBD1. Germline lookup yields CDR1 SGHTA and CDR2 FQGNSA. There are 15 residues in the CDR3. V was pared by 5 bases and J by 4 bases, with 9 bases of the junction left unmatched.

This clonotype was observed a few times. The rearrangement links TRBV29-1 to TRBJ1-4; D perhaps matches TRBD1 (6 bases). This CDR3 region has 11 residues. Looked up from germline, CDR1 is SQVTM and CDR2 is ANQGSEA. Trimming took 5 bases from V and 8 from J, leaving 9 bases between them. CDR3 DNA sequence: TGCAGCGTTCCGACAGGCGAAAAACTGTTTTTT. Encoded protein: CSVPTGEKLFF.

The DNA of the CDR3 is TGCAGCGTTGAATGGGAGAATGAGCAGTTCTTC. Protein sequence: CSVEWENEQFF. The chain employs TRBV29-1 and TRBJ2-1, with a weak D call TRBD2 (5 bases). CDR1 and CDR2 (germline): SQVTM, ANQGSEA. Trimming left V 2 bases short and J 7 bases short, with 6 bases between. This CDR3 spans 11 amino acids.

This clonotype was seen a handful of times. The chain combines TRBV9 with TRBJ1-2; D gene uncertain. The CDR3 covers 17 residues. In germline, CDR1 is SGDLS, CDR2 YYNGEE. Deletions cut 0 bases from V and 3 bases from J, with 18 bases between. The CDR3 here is CASSVVLGGIAHYGYTF. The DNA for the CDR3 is TGTGCCAGCAGCGTAGTGCTGGGAGGGATCGCACACTATGGCTACACCTTC.

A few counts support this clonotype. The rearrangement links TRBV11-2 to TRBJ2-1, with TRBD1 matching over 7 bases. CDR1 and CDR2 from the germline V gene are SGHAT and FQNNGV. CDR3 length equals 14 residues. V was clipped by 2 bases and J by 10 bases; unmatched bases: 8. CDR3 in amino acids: CASSLIRGQGEQFF. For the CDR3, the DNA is TGTGCCAGCAGCTTAATAAGGGGGCAGGGGGAGCAGTTCTTC.

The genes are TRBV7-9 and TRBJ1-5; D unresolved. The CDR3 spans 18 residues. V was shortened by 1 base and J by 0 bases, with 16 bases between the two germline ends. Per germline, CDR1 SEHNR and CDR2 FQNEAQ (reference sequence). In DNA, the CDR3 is TGTGCCAGCAGCTTAGTCCCCGGGTCCCGTTCTAGCAATCAGCCCCAGCATTTT. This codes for CASSLVPGSRSSNQPQHF.

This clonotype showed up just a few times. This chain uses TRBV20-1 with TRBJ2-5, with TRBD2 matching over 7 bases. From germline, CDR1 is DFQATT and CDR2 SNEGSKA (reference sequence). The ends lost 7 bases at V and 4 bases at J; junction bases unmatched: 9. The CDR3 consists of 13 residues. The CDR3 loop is CSGGRGMVETQYF. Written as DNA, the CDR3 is TGCAGTGGAGGGCGGGGGATGGTAGAGACCCAGTACTTC.

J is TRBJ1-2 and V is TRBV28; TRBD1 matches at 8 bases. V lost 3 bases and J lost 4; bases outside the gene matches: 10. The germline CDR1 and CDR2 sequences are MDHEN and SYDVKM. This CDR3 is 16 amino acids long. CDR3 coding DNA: TGTGCCAGCAGTTTCTTGGCAGGGGGCGCGGTCTATGGCTACACCTTC. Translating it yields CASSFLAGGAVYGYTF.

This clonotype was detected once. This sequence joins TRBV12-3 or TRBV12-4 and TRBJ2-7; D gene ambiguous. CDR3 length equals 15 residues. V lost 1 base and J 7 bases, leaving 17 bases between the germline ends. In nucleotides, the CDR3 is TGTGCCAGCAGTTTAGTGGGTTACTCCTACAATGAGCAGTACTTC. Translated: CASSLVGYSYNEQYF.

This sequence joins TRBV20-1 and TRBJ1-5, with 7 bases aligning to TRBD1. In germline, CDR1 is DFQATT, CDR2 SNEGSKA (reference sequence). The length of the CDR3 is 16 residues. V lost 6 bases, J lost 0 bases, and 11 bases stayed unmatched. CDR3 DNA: TGCAGTGCAACGGGACAGACAATTTATAGCAATCAGCCCCAGCATTTT. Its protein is CSATGQTIYSNQPQHF.

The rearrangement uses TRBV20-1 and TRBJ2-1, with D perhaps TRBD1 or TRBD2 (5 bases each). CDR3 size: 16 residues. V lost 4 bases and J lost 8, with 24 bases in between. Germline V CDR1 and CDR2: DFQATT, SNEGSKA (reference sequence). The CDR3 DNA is TGCAGTGCTACCTTAGTCCGGGACCGGGGTTACGATGAGCAGTTCTTC. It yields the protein CSATLVRDRGYDEQFF.

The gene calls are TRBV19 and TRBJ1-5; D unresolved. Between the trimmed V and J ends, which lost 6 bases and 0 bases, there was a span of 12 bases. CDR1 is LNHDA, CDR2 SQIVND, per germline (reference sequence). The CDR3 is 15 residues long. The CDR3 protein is CASSTTALSNQPQHF. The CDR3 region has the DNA TGTGCCAGTAGCACGACGGCACTTAGCAATCAGCCCCAGCATTTT. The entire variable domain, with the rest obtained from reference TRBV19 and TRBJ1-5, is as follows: DGGITQSPKYLFRKEGQNVTLSCEQNLNHDAMYWYRQDPGQGLRLIYYSQIVNDFQKGDIAEGYSVSREKKESFPLTVTSAQKNPTAFYLCASSTTALSNQPQHFGDGTRLSIL.

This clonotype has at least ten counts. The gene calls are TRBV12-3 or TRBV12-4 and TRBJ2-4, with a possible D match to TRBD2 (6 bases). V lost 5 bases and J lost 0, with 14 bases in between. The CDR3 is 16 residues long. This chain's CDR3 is CASSPASVGAKNIQYF. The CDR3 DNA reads TGTGCCAGCAGTCCGGCTAGCGTTGGAGCCAAAAACATTCAGTACTTC.

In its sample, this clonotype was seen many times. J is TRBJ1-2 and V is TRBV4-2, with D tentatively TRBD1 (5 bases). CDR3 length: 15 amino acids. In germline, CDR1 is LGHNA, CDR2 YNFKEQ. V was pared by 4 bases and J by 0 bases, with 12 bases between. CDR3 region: CASSPLDTSNYGYTF. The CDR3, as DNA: TGTGCCAGCAGCCCCTTGGACACGTCTAACTATGGCTACACCTTC.

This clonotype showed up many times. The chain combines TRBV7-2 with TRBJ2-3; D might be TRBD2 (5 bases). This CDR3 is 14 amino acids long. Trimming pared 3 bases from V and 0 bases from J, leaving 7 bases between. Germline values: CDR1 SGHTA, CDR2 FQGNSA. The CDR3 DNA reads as TGTGCCAGCAGCTTCTGGACTAGCACAGATACGCAGTATTTT. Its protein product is CASSFWTSTDTQYF.

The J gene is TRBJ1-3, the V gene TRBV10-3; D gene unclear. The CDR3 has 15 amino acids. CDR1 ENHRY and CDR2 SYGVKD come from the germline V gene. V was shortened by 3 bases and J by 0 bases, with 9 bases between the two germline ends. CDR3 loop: CAISDSHPSGNTIYF. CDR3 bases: TGTGCCATCAGTGACAGCCACCCCTCTGGAAACACCATATATTTT.

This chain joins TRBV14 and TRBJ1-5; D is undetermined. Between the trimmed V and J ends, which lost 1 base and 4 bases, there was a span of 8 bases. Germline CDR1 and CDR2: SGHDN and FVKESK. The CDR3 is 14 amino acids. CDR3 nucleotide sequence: TGTGCCAGCAGCCAAGGAACATTTAATCAGCCCCAGCATTTT. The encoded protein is CASSQGTFNQPQHF.

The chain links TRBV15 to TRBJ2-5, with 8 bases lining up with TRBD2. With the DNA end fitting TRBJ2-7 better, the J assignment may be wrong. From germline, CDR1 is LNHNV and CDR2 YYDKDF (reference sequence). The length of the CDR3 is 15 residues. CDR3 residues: CATSRVLTSDYEQYF. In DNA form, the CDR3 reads TGTGCCACCAGCAGAGTTCTGACTAGCGACTACGAGCAGTACTTC.